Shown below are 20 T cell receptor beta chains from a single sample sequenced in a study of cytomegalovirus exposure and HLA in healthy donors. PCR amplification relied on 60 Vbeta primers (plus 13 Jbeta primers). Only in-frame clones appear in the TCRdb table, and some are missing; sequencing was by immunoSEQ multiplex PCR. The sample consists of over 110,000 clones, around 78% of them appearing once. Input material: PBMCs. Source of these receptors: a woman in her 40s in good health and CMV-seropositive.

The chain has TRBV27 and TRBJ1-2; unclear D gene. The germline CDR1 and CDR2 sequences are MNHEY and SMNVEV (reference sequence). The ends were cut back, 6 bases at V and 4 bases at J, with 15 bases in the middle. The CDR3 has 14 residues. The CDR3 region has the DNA TGTGCCAGCAGGCCCCGGGCCGCGGGCTATGGCTACACCTTC. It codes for CASRPRAAGYGYTF.

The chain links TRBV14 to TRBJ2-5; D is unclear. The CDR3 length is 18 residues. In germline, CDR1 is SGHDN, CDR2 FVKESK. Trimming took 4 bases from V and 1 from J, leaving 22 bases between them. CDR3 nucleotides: TGTGCCAGCAGCCTAAGGCTCGGCCCCCAAGCGATCCAAGAGACCCAGTACTTC. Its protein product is CASSLRLGPQAIQETQYF.

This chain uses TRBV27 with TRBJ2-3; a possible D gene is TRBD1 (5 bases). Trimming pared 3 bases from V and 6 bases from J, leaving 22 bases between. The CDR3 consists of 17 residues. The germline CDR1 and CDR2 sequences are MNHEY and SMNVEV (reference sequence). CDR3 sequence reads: CASSLFSIQGSADTQYF. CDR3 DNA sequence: TGTGCCAGCAGTTTGTTTTCCATTCAGGGAAGCGCCGATACGCAGTATTTT.

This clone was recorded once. DNA for the CDR3: TGTGCCAGCAGGGGACTAGCGGGGGTCTCCTACAATGAGCAGTTCTTC. This codes for CASRGLAGVSYNEQFF. The V and J genes are TRBV6-6 and TRBJ2-1; TRBD2 aligns across 14 bases. Germline V lookup: CDR1 MNHNY, CDR2 SVGAGI (reference sequence). After removal of 6 bases from V and 0 bases from J, the junction contained 1 base not matched to a gene. The CDR3 is 16 amino acids.

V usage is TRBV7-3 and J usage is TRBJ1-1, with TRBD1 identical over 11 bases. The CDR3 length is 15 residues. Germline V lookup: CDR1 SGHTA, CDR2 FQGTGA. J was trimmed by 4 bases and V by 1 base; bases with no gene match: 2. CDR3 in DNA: TGTGCCAGCAGCTTAAGCGGGACAGGGGGCACTGAAGCTTTCTTT. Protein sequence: CASSLSGTGGTEAFF.

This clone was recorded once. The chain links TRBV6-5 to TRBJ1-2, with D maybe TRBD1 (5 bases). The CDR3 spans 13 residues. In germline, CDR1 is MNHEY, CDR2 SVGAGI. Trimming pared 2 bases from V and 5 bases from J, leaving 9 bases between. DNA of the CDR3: TGTGCCAGCAGTTACGTTGGGGGGTATGGCTACACCTTC. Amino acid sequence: CASSYVGGYGYTF.

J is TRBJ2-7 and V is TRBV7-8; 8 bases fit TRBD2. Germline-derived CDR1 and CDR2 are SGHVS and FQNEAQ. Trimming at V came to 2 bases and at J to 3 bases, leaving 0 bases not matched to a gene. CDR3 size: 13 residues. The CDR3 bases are TGTGCCAGCAGCTTAACTAGCGGCTACGAGCAGTACTTC. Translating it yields CASSLTSGYEQYF.

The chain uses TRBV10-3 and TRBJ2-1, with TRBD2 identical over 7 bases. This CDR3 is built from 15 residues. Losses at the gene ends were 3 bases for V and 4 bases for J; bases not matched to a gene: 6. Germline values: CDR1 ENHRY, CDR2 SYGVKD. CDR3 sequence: CAISDLGRGYNEQFF. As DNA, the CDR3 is TGTGCCATCAGTGATTTAGGGAGGGGTTACAATGAGCAGTTCTTC.

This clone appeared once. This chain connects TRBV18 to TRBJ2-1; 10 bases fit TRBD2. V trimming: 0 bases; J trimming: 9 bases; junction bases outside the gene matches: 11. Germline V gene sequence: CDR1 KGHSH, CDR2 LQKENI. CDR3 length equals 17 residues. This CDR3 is CASSPPGRAGGPSEQFF. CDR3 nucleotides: TGTGCCAGCTCACCACCGGGTAGAGCGGGAGGGCCAAGTGAGCAGTTCTTC.

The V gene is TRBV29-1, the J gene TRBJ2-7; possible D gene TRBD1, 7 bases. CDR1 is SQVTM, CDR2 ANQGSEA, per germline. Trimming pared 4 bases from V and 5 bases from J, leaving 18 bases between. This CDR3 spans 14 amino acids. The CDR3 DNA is TGCAGCGTTGTAGGGGGCAGGGGGGTGGACGAGCAGTACTTC. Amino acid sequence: CSVVGGRGVDEQYF.

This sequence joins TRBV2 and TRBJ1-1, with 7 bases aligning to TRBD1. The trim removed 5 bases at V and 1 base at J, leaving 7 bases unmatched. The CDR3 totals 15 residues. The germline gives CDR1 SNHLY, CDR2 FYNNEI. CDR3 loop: CASSPTGTENTEAFF. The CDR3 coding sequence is TGTGCCAGCAGTCCAACCGGGACAGAGAACACTGAAGCTTTCTTT. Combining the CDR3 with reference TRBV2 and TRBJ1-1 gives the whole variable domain EPEVTQTPSHQVTQMGQEVILRCVPISNHLYFYWYRQILGQKVEFLVSFYNNEISEKSEIFDDQFSVERPDGSNFTLKIRSTKLEDSAMYFCASSPTGTENTEAFFGQGTRLTVV.

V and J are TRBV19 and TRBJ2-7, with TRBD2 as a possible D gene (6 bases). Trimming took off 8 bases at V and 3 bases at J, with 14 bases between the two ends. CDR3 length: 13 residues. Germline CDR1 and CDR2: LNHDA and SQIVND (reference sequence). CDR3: CASSGTGNYEQYF. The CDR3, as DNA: TGTGCCAGTTCCGGGACTGGCAACTACGAGCAGTACTTC. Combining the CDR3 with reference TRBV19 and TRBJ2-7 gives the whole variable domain DGGITQSPKYLFRKEGQNVTLSCEQNLNHDAMYWYRQDPGQGLRLIYYSQIVNDFQKGDIAEGYSVSREKKESFPLTVTSAQKNPTAFYLCASSGTGNYEQYFGPGTRLTVT.

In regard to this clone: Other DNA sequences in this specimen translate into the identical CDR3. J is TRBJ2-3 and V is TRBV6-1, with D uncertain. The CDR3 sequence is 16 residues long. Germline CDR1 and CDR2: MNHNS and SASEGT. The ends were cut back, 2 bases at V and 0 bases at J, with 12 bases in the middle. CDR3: CASSESRSPSTDTQYF. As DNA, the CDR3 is TGTGCCAGCAGTGAAAGCCGGAGCCCTAGCACAGATACGCAGTATTTT.

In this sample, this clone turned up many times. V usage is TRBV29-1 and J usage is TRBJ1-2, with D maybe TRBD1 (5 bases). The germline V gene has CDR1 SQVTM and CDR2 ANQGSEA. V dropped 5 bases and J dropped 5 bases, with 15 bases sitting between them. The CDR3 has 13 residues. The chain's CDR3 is CSVLSGGGYGYTF. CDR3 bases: TGCAGCGTTCTTTCGGGCGGGGGGTATGGCTACACCTTC.

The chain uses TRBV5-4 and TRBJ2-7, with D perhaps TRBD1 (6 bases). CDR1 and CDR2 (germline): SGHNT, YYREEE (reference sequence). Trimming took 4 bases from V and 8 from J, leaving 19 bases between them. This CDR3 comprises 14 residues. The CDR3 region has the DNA TGTGCCAGCAGCACCCGGGAAGGGGGTGGCAAGCAGTACTTC. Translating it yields CASSTREGGGKQYF.

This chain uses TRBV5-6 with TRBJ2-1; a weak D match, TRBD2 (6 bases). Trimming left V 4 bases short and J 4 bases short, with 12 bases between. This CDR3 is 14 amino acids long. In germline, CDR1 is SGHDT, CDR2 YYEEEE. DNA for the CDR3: TGTGCCAGCAGCCGGCGGGGAGAGTACAATGAGCAGTTCTTC. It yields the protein CASSRRGEYNEQFF.

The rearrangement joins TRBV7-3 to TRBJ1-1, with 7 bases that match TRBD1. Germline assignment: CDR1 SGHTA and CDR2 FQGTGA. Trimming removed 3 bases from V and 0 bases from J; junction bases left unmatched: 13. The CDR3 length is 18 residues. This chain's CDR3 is CASSLRAGTGALNTEAFF. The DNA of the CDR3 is TGTGCCAGCAGCTTGAGGGCTGGAACAGGGGCTCTGAACACTGAAGCTTTCTTT.

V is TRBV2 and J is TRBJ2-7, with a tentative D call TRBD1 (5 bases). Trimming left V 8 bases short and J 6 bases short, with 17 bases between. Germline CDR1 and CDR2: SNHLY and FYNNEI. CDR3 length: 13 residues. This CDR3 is CASGAGLGAEQYF. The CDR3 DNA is TGTGCCAGCGGGGCCGGGCTAGGGGCCGAGCAGTACTTC.

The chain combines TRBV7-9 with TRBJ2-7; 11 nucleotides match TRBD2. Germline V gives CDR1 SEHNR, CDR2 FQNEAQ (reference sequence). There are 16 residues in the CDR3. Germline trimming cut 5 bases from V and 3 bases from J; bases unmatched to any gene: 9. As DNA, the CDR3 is TGTGCCAGCAGCGATCCCACTAGCGGGAGTTTCTACGAGCAGTACTTC. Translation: CASSDPTSGSFYEQYF.

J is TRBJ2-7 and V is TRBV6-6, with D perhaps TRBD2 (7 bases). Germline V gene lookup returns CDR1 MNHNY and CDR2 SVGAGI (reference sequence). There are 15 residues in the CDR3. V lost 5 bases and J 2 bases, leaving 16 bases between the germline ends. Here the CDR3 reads CASSTSGGGAYEQYF. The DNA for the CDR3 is TGTGCCAGCAGTACCAGTGGAGGGGGGGCCTACGAGCAGTACTTC.